Sequencing of this TCR beta chain was carried out in a study of T cell repertoires in cytomegalovirus infection (dated by TCRdb to between 2017 and 2020). About the study as a whole: The HLA type of each donor mattered for the analysis, because public TCR beta signatures pointed to carriage of CMV infection along with the matching HLA type.

Sequences SSHAT (CDR1) and FNYEAQ (CDR2) are obtained from the germline V gene (reference sequence). V lost 5 bases and J lost 5 bases, and the count of bases not matched to a germline gene is 7. The CDR3, from cysteine to phenylalanine, totals 14 residues. Kept here is only the CDR3 DNA, which spans 42 bases and is read in frame from base 1. This clonotype appeared many times. This clone's antigen is unknown. No base qualities exist here, and no much larger clone lies one base off it. Summary of the overall study and its limitations: In both this cohort and an independent roughly 330-donor cohort, the cumulative frequency of public TCR beta family members distinguished carriers of CMV infection plus the relevant HLA type. The ex vivo response was dominated by HLA-C-restricted CMV-specific TCR beta clonotypes, which also provided the single most frequent clonotype in two of eight donors.

The data were produced on an Illumina HiSeq 1500. TCRdb ran its own pipeline on the public reads, namely fastp trimming at Q25 and MiXCR clone calling, and kept in-frame beta chains. Rows are combined by CDR3 protein, so each entry shows the most common genes and DNA. For this sample the table gives about 240,000 distinct CDR3 sequences, of which around 6.6% were detected only once. About 6.5% of the sample belongs to the ten largest clones. The chain links TRBV7-7 with TRBJ2-3, and 7 junctional nucleotides match TRBD1. Sequencing input: PBMCs. This TCR was recovered from a human donor in good health (CMV status not recorded). Some clones in this sample may be carry-over from other donors' samples. The DNA is as follows: TGTGCCAGCAGCCCAACAGGGGTTCTAGATACGCAGTATTTT. The encoded protein is CASSPTGVLDTQYF.